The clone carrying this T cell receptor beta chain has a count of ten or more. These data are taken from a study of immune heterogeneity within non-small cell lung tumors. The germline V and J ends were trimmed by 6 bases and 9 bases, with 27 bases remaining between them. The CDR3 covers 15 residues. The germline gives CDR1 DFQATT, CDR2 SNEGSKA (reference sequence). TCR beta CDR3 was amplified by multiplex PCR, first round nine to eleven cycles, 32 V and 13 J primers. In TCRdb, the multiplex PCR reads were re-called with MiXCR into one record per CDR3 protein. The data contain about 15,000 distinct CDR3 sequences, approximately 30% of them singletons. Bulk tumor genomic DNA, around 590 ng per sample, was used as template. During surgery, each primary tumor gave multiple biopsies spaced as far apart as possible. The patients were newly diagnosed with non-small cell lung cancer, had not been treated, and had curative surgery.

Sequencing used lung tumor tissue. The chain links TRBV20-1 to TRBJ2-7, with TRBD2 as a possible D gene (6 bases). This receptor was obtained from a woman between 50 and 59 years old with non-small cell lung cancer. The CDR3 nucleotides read TGCAGTGCCCCAAGCCTGGGGGGAGAATTCCTAGGGCAGTACTTC. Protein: CSAPSLGGEFLGQYF.